Listed below are T cell receptor beta chains from one sample, sequenced in a study of T cell changes during pregnancy in multiple sclerosis. Produced via immunoSEQ multiplex PCR; TCRdb's table is partial and in-frame only. The table lists about 66,000 clones, roughly 90% of them singletons. Sample: CD8+ T cells from peripheral blood mononuclear cells, taken before pregnancy. These receptors were taken from a female donor with multiple sclerosis, enrolled in a pregnancy study. CDR3s include the opening cysteine and the closing phenylalanine or tryptophan. D genes are given only for firm matches. A clone size is listed for some rows: how often the clone was seen (once, few, many), or a class if it is expanded.

TRBV7-9	-	TRBD1	15	TRBJ2-2	TGTGCCAGCACAGACAGGGGATTGAACACCGGGGAGCTGTTTTTT	CASTDRGLNTGELFF
TRBV6-5	-	TRBD1	15	TRBJ1-5	TGTGCCAGCAGTCTCGGACAGGGGACGGGTCAGCCCCAGCATTTT	CASSLGQGTGQPQHF
TRBV7-6	-	-	14	TRBJ2-5	TGTGCCAGCAGCTTTGCCGGACTACGGGAGACCCAGTACTTC	CASSFAGLRETQYF
TRBV13	-	-	14	TRBJ2-5	TGTGCCAGCAGCATACAGCAGTACCAAGAGACCCAGTACTTC	CASSIQQYQETQYF
TRBV21-1	-	-	17	TRBJ1-1	TGTGCCAGCAGCAAAGTTGAGTCGGGGGGGCCGAACACTGAAGCTTTCTTT	CASSKVESGGPNTEAFF
TRBV7-2	-	TRBD2	13	TRBJ2-7	TGTGCCAGCAGCCCGGGACTAGCGCTCGAGCAGTACTTC	CASSPGLALEQYF
TRBV30	-	-	15	TRBJ2-6	TGTGCCTGGGACCAAGACATAACTGGGGCCAACGTCCTGACTTTC	CAWDQDITGANVLTF
TRBV27	-	-	12	TRBJ1-1	TGTGCCAGCAGTTCTAACAGGGTAGAAGCTTTCTTT	CASSSNRVEAFF
TRBV9	once	TRBD2	20	TRBJ2-1	TGTGCCTCGGGAGGGGCCTCAGCGGGGGATCGTTTTAGCTCCTACAATGAGCAGTTCTTC	CASGGASAGDRFSSYNEQFF
TRBV5-1	-	-	15	TRBJ1-1	TGCGCCAGCAGCTTGGTATTGGACGGGGACACTGAAGCTTTCTTT	CASSLVLDGDTEAFF
TRBV13	once	TRBD1	13	TRBJ2-1	TGTGCCAGCAGCACCCAGGGGGAGAGTGAGCAGTTCTTC	CASSTQGESEQFF
TRBV5-6	-	-	12	TRBJ2-7	TGTGCCAGCAGCTTCCAGTCCCACGAGCAGTACTTC	CASSFQSHEQYF
TRBV15	-	-	12	TRBJ2-1	TGTGCCACCAGCAAACACGGAGGTGAGCAGTTCTTC	CATSKHGGEQFF
TRBV6-6	-	TRBD2	14	TRBJ2-7	TGTGCCAGCAGTTCCCTAGCGGGGGGCTACGAGCAGTACTTC	CASSSLAGGYEQYF
TRBV7-3	-	TRBD1	14	TRBJ2-5	TGTGCCAGCAGCCCGACAGGGCCACAAGAGACCCAGTACTTC	CASSPTGPQETQYF
TRBV6-1	medium-sized	TRBD2	15	TRBJ2-5	TGTGCCAGCAGTGAACTAGCGGGGGGGCAAGAGACCCAGTACTTC	CASSELAGGQETQYF
TRBV13	-	TRBD2	16	TRBJ2-3	TGTGCCAGCAGCTGGGGACTAGCGGGGGGCACAGATACGCAGTATTTT	CASSWGLAGGTDTQYF
TRBV6-5	once	TRBD1	14	TRBJ2-5	TGTGCCAGCAGTTACACAAACAGGGGGGAGACCCAGTACTTC	CASSYTNRGETQYF
TRBV11-2	-	-	15	TRBJ1-2	TGTGCCAGCAGCTTAGCATCTACCACCCACTATGGCTACACCTTC	CASSLASTTHYGYTF
TRBV7-6	-	TRBD2	15	TRBJ2-2	TGTGCCAGCACGGGGGGACTAGCGGACACCGGGGAGCTGTTTTTT	CASTGGLADTGELFF
TRBV27	-	-	13	TRBJ2-2	TGTGCCAGCAGTCCTACAGGGTACGGGGAGCTGTTTTTT	CASSPTGYGELFF
TRBV6-5	-	-	15	TRBJ1-5	TGTGCCAGCAGTTACTCGACAGGCAACAATCAGCCCCAGCATTTT	CASSYSTGNNQPQHF
TRBV7-8	-	-	15	TRBJ2-2	TGTGCCAGCAGCCCGTGGGCTAGCAGAACCGGGGAGCTGTTTTTT	CASSPWASRTGELFF
TRBV10-3	-	-	14	TRBJ1-6	TGTGCCATCAGTGAAGGAGGTAATAATTCACCCCTCCACTTT	CAISEGGNNSPLHF
TRBV6-4	-	TRBD2	17	TRBJ2-3	TGTGCCAGCTCTAAGGGAGGTAGCGGGGGAGGCACAGATACGCAGTATTTT	CASSKGGSGGGTDTQYF
TRBV7-6	-	-	15	TRBJ2-2	TGTGCCAGCAGACGGGGGGCATCGAACACCGGGGAGCTGTTTTTT	CASRRGASNTGELFF
TRBV5-4	-	-	15	TRBJ2-3	TGTGCCAGCAGCTTGGTGGTGGGGGGAGAAGATACGCAGTATTTT	CASSLVVGGEDTQYF
TRBV18	-	-	14	TRBJ2-7	TGTGCCAGCTCTCCGACAGGTTCGTACTACGAGCAGTACTTC	CASSPTGSYYEQYF
TRBV29-1	-	TRBD2	14	TRBJ2-1	TGCGGAGTAGCGGGGGCACCACAAGTGGAGGGGCAGTTCTTC	CGVAGAPQVEGQFF
TRBV6-1	-	TRBD1	16	TRBJ2-2	TGTGCCAGCAGTGAAGCGCCGACAGGGACCACCGGGGAGCTGTTTTTT	CASSEAPTGTTGELFF
TRBV5-4	-	-	13	TRBJ1-2	TGTGCCAGCAGTCCGGGGGGCAACTATGGCTACACCTTC	CASSPGGNYGYTF
TRBV4-1	-	-	16	TRBJ2-1	TGCGCCAGCAGCCAAGACCTGCTAGCTACGTACAATGAGCAGTTCTTC	CASSQDLLATYNEQFF
TRBV5-6	-	-	13	TRBJ2-7	TGTGCCAGCAGTGTCGGGGAGCAGGTCGAGCAGTACTTC	CASSVGEQVEQYF
TRBV2	few	TRBD1	14	TRBJ1-5	TGTGCCAGCAGTAGGACAGGCCTTAATCAGCCCCAGCATTTT	CASSRTGLNQPQHF
TRBV13	-	TRBD1	16	TRBJ2-3	TGTGCCAGCAGCCCCCCTCGGGACAGGGTCGCAGATACGCAGTATTTT	CASSPPRDRVADTQYF
TRBV13	-	-	16	TRBJ2-6	TGTGCCAGCAGCTTAGGGGGCCTCTCTGGGGCCAACGTCCTGACTTTC	CASSLGGLSGANVLTF
TRBV9	-	-	12	TRBJ2-7	TGTGCCAGCAGCGTAGATTCGGTCGAGCAGTACTTC	CASSVDSVEQYF
TRBV4-1	-	-	15	TRBJ2-5	TGCGCCAGCAGCCTATGGGGTGGAGGCCAAGAGACCCAGTACTTC	CASSLWGGGQETQYF
TRBV7-9	-	-	13	TRBJ2-1	TGTGCCAGCAGCTTTGAGGAAGCGGGTGAGCAGTTCTTC	CASSFEEAGEQFF
TRBV6-5	-	-	13	TRBJ2-5	TGTGCCAGCAGTTGGTCAGGTCAAGAGACCCAGTACTTC	CASSWSGQETQYF
TRBV6-4	-	TRBD1	14	TRBJ1-4	TGTGCCAGCAGCCCCGGACAGGGTGGGGAAAAACTGTTTTTT	CASSPGQGGEKLFF
TRBV18	once	TRBD2	14	TRBJ2-7	TGTGCCAGCTCACCTGGGACTAGCGGGTACGAGCAGTACTTC	CASSPGTSGYEQYF
TRBV7-9	-	-	14	TRBJ1-1	TGTGCCAGCAGGGGGGAGGCAGGTGGCACTGAAGCTTTCTTT	CASRGEAGGTEAFF
TRBV14	-	TRBD2	20	TRBJ2-1	TGTGCCAGCAGCCAGGGAAGCCGGACTAGCGGGGGGGCCAGGTACAATGAGCAGTTCTTC	CASSQGSRTSGGARYNEQFF
TRBV5-4	-	-	14	TRBJ1-2	TGTGCCAGCATCTCAGGGGAGGGCATAGGTGGCTACACCTTC	CASISGEGIGGYTF
TRBV5-6	-	TRBD2	14	TRBJ2-1	TGTGCCAGCAGCTTCGGACTAGGCCACAATGAGCAGTTCTTC	CASSFGLGHNEQFF
TRBV6-5	few	-	13	TRBJ1-1	TGTGCCAGCAGTTACTCTCAAAACACTGAAGCTTTCTTT	CASSYSQNTEAFF
TRBV6-1	-	-	11	TRBJ2-3	TGTGCCAGCAGCCTCACAGATACGCAGTATTTT	CASSLTDTQYF
TRBV6-5	-	-	12	TRBJ1-1	TGTGCCAGCAGTTACCCGGGGGGGCAAGCTTTCTTT	CASSYPGGQAFF
TRBV7-9	-	-	15	TRBJ2-7	TGTGCCAGCAGCTTAGGGACAAGGCAACCCTACGAGCAGTACTTC	CASSLGTRQPYEQYF
TRBV27	once	TRBD1	14	TRBJ1-1	TGTGCCAGCAGTTTATACGGGACAGGGTCTGAAGCTTTCTTT	CASSLYGTGSEAFF
TRBV7-9	-	-	15	TRBJ2-7	TGTGCCAGCAGCTCCCCCTTAGGGGTCTCCTACGAGCAGTACTTC	CASSSPLGVSYEQYF
TRBV9	-	-	16	TRBJ2-1	TGTGCCAGCAGCGGAAAGACTGGGAGCTCCTACAATGAGCAGTTCTTC	CASSGKTGSSYNEQFF
TRBV2	-	-	13	TRBJ2-1	TGTGCCACCACAGGACCCAGGGAGGATGAGCAGTTCTTC	CATTGPREDEQFF
TRBV10-3	-	-	17	TRBJ2-3	TGTGCCATCAGTGAGTCACGGGAGCCGGAGCGACCTAATACGCAGTATTTT	CAISESREPERPNTQYF
TRBV2	-	-	12	TRBJ2-6	TGTGCCAGCCTCTCTGGGGCCAACGTCCTGACTTTC	CASLSGANVLTF
TRBV5-5	-	-	15	TRBJ1-2	TGTGCCAGCAGCTTGGTTGGGACTGCTAACTATGGCTACACCTTC	CASSLVGTANYGYTF
TRBV6-1	few	-	15	TRBJ2-1	TGTGCCAGCAGCGTTACTAGAGGCTCCTACAATGAGCAGTTCTTC	CASSVTRGSYNEQFF
TRBV7-6	-	-	15	TRBJ2-5	TGTGCCAGCAGACGGACAGCCGGGCCCCAAGAGACCCAGTACTTC	CASRRTAGPQETQYF